This T cell receptor beta chain is from a study of blood T cell repertoires in COVID-19. This CDR3 is built from 16 residues. Trimming took 5 bases from V and 2 from J; bases not matched to a gene: 12. Per the germline V gene, CDR1 is SGHTA and CDR2 is FQGTGA. Original processing notes: The assay estimated nucleated cells by amplifying reference gene primers. TCRdb's copy holds only in-frame clones and misses some; the assay was immunoSEQ multiplex PCR. V and J calls and clone size are given by that table; D and trimming were obtained from the DNA. The data contain over 250,000 clones, about 89% of them singletons.

The rearrangement uses TRBV7-3 and TRBJ2-7, with TRBD1 identical over 7 bases. This receptor was taken from a woman in her thirties or forties who had recovered from COVID-19. Material: peripheral blood. This CDR3 is CASSRTGDQRTYEQYF. DNA of the CDR3: TGTGCCAGCAGCCGTACAGGGGATCAAAGGACCTACGAGCAGTACTTC.